This is a list of T cell receptor beta chains from one sample in a study of beta chain features in type 1 diabetes. Clones were sequenced by immunoSEQ multiplex PCR, and TCRdb holds only the in-frame ones, with some missing. The sample includes about 170,000 clones, approximately 8% of them seen just once. Input material: central memory CD4+ T cells from blood. The receptors shown here come from a woman aged 40 to 49 with type 1 diabetes. CDR3s include the opening cysteine and the closing phenylalanine or tryptophan. A D gene is named only where the DNA matches it firmly. Size values are once, few and many counts, or a class for expanded clones, and some rows have none.

d_call,clone_size,v_call,j_call,cdr3_aa,cdr3_nt
NA,few,TRBV19,TRBJ2-6,CASSMGTGLGGANVLTF,TGTGCCAGTAGTATGGGAACAGGGCTAGGAGGGGCCAACGTCCTGACTTTC
TRBD1,NA,TRBV9,TRBJ2-5,CASSPWTGEETQYF,TGTGCCAGCAGCCCTTGGACAGGGGAAGAGACCCAGTACTTC
NA,NA,TRBV5-1,TRBJ2-7,CASSLAGTNEQYF,TGCGCCAGCAGCTTGGCGGGTACGAACGAGCAGTACTTC
NA,NA,TRBV5-4,TRBJ1-2,CASSSPRRGGNGYTF,TGTGCCAGCAGCTCCCCTAGAAGGGGGGGAAACGGCTACACCTTC
NA,NA,TRBV2,TRBJ1-5,CASTREAKQPQHF,TGTGCCAGCACAAGAGAAGCAAAACAGCCCCAGCATTTT
TRBD1,few,TRBV11-1,TRBJ1-1,CASSQPDRGGNTEAFF,TGTGCCAGCAGCCAACCCGACAGGGGCGGAAACACTGAAGCTTTCTTT
NA,many,TRBV18,TRBJ1-4,CASSPNTDEKLFF,TGTGCCAGCTCACCAAATACGGATGAAAAACTGTTTTTT
NA,few,TRBV6-6,TRBJ2-3,CASSSPEKDTDTQYF,TGTGCCAGCAGCTCACCCGAGAAAGACACAGATACGCAGTATTTT
TRBD1,many,TRBV6-5,TRBJ2-1,CASTNTGDPGAEQFF,TGTGCCAGCACCAACACAGGGGACCCCGGCGCCGAGCAGTTCTTC
NA,few,TRBV10-3,TRBJ2-7,CAISNRVSEQYF,TGTGCCATCAGCAACAGGGTTAGCGAGCAGTACTTC
NA,few,TRBV7-2,TRBJ2-5,CASSLSPPGGQETQYF,TGTGCCAGCAGCTTAAGTCCCCCCGGAGGGCAAGAGACCCAGTACTTC
NA,few,TRBV5-1,TRBJ1-1,CASTVNRADTEAFF,TGCGCCAGCACCGTGAACAGGGCGGACACTGAAGCTTTCTTT
NA,NA,TRBV9,TRBJ2-2,CASSALATGELFF,TGTGCCAGCAGCGCCCTAGCGACCGGGGAGCTGTTTTTT
NA,NA,TRBV30,TRBJ1-5,CAWSVGSGRSNQPQHF,TGTGCCTGGAGTGTAGGTAGCGGTCGAAGCAATCAGCCCCAGCATTTT
TRBD1,few,TRBV15,TRBJ1-4,CATSTRTGFEKLFF,TGTGCCACCAGCACCAGGACAGGGTTTGAAAAACTGTTTTTT
NA,few,TRBV28,TRBJ1-1,CASSQGFTEAFF,TGTGCCAGCAGCCAGGGGTTCACTGAAGCTTTCTTT
NA,NA,TRBV9,TRBJ1-2,CASSVGPARTNYGYTF,TGTGCCAGCAGCGTAGGGCCAGCGCGCACTAACTATGGCTACACCTTC
NA,few,TRBV9,TRBJ2-1,CASSVAAGLSYNEQFF,TGTGCCAGCAGCGTAGCGGCGGGCCTATCCTACAATGAGCAGTTCTTC
NA,few,TRBV7-2,TRBJ2-5,CASSLAVMRYQETQYF,TGTGCCAGCAGCTTAGCGGTCATGAGGTACCAAGAGACCCAGTACTTC
TRBD1,few,TRBV7-9,TRBJ1-5,CASSLALSTDRADQPQHF,TGTGCCAGCAGCTTAGCCCTCTCTACCGACAGGGCGGATCAGCCCCAGCATTTT
NA,few,TRBV4-2,TRBJ2-7,CASSPQMGASYEQYF,TGTGCCAGCAGCCCACAGATGGGGGCCAGCTACGAGCAGTACTTC
NA,NA,TRBV5-1,TRBJ1-2,CASRGGGDGYTF,TGCGCCAGCAGAGGCGGAGGCGATGGCTACACCTTC
NA,few,TRBV7-2,TRBJ1-1,CASHFGANTEAFF,TGTGCCAGCCACTTCGGAGCGAACACTGAAGCTTTCTTT
TRBD1,NA,TRBV4-1,TRBJ1-4,CASSQDGFGTGNEKLFF,TGCGCCAGCAGCCAAGATGGGTTCGGGACAGGTAATGAAAAACTGTTTTTT
TRBD1,NA,TRBV12-5,TRBJ2-5,CASGSGTGKETQYF,TGTGCTAGTGGTTCCGGGACAGGGAAAGAGACCCAGTACTTC
TRBD2,NA,TRBV7-8,TRBJ2-1,CASSTMGGKNEQFF,TGTGCCAGCAGCACCATGGGGGGGAAAAATGAGCAGTTCTTC
TRBD2,few,TRBV4-2,TRBJ2-5,CASSQDRGSGGRETQYF,TGTGCCAGCAGCCAAGATCGTGGTAGCGGGGGAAGGGAGACCCAGTACTTC
NA,few,TRBV28,TRBJ2-3,CASSLWGDGTDTQYF,TGTGCCAGCAGTTTATGGGGAGACGGCACAGATACGCAGTATTTT
TRBD2,NA,TRBV30,TRBJ2-1,CAWSVLASSYNEQFF,TGTGCCTGGAGTGTACTAGCGAGCTCCTACAATGAGCAGTTCTTC
TRBD2,few,TRBV30,TRBJ2-1,CAWRQTSGTYNEQFF,TGTGCCTGGAGACAGACTAGCGGGACCTACAATGAGCAGTTCTTC
NA,few,TRBV5-1,TRBJ1-1,CASSLAPGSSAEAFF,TGCGCCAGCAGCTTGGCACCAGGGTCGTCTGCTGAAGCTTTCTTT
NA,few,TRBV28,TRBJ1-6,CASSFHDNYPSPLHF,TGTGCCAGCAGTTTCCACGACAATTACCCTTCACCCCTCCACTTT
NA,many,TRBV7-2,TRBJ1-1,CASSTGTVVAEAFF,TGTGCCAGCAGCACTGGGACTGTGGTCGCTGAAGCTTTCTTT
NA,few,TRBV4-3,TRBJ1-4,CASSHGTRGTNEKLFF,TGCGCCAGCAGCCATGGGACAAGGGGCACTAATGAAAAACTGTTTTTT
NA,few,TRBV7-9,TRBJ1-1,CASSLGTRQTTEAFF,TGTGCCAGCAGCTTAGGGACCAGACAGACCACTGAAGCTTTCTTT
NA,NA,TRBV6-5,TRBJ1-5,CASSQTSLQPQHF,TGTGCCAGCAGCCAAACTTCTTTACAGCCCCAGCATTTT
TRBD2,few,TRBV7-9,TRBJ2-3,CASSPGGSTDTQYF,TGTGCCAGCAGCCCCGGGGGGAGCACAGATACGCAGTATTTT
NA,NA,TRBV19,TRBJ2-7,CASSIRDSASYEQYF,TGTGCCAGTAGTATTCGGGACTCCGCCTCCTACGAGCAGTACTTC
TRBD1,NA,TRBV20-1,TRBJ1-6,CSVYRGEPLHF,TGCAGTGTATACAGGGGGGAACCCCTCCACTTT
NA,NA,TRBV4-1,TRBJ1-1,CASSQESPLGRMEAFF,TGCGCCAGCAGCCAAGAGTCCCCCCTGGGGCGTATGGAAGCTTTCTTT
TRBD1,few,TRBV5-1,TRBJ1-1,CASSSPTGGNTEAFF,TGCGCCAGCAGCTCGCCCACAGGGGGCAACACTGAAGCTTTCTTT
NA,NA,TRBV15,TRBJ1-1,CATSRGRGVNTEAFF,TGTGCCACCAGCAGAGGCCGGGGGGTGAACACTGAAGCTTTCTTT
TRBD2,NA,TRBV27,TRBJ2-7,CASSARGGSYEQYF,TGTGCCAGCAGCGCCCGGGGGGGCTCCTACGAGCAGTACTTC
TRBD1,few,TRBV7-9,TRBJ1-4,CASSLTGGVEKLFF,TGTGCCAGCAGCCTTACAGGGGGGGTTGAAAAACTGTTTTTT
NA,NA,TRBV29-1,TRBJ1-4,CSVSRHDDEKLFF,TGCAGCGTTTCTCGACATGATGATGAAAAACTGTTTTTT
NA,few,TRBV15,TRBJ1-1,CATSRANTEAFF,TGTGCCACCAGCAGGGCGAACACTGAAGCTTTCTTT
NA,NA,TRBV6-6,TRBJ2-7,CASSPYREQYF,TGTGCCAGCAGCCCATATCGGGAGCAGTACTTC
NA,few,TRBV28,TRBJ1-5,CASSLHPGVWSNQPQHF,TGTGCCAGCAGTCTCCACCCGGGGGTCTGGAGCAATCAGCCCCAGCATTTT
TRBD1,few,TRBV4-1,TRBJ1-5,CASSLIGGTGQPQHF,TGCGCCAGCAGCCTCATAGGGGGGACAGGGCAGCCCCAGCATTTT
NA,few,TRBV28,TRBJ1-1,CASQGPFRGNTEAFF,TGTGCCAGTCAGGGTCCGTTTCGAGGAAACACTGAAGCTTTCTTT
TRBD2,NA,TRBV11-1,TRBJ2-1,CASRPSGGNEQFF,TGTGCCAGCCGACCGTCCGGGGGGAATGAGCAGTTCTTC
TRBD2,few,TRBV5-1,TRBJ2-1,CASNGLAGAPAGNEQFF,TGCGCCAGCAACGGACTAGCGGGAGCGCCGGCCGGGAATGAGCAGTTCTTC
NA,NA,TRBV6-5,TRBJ1-1,CASKVAGETEAFF,TGTGCCAGCAAGGTGGCAGGGGAAACTGAAGCTTTCTTT
NA,few,TRBV19,TRBJ2-1,CASTRGSYNEQFF,TGTGCCAGTACCCGGGGGTCGTACAATGAGCAGTTCTTC